This TCR beta chain was retrieved from a study of breast tumors, draining lymph nodes, adjacent tissues listed by TCRdb under 2016. Looking at the study overall: In breast cancer patients, the study compared the TCR beta repertoires of tumor, adjacent nontumor tissue and axillary lymph nodes. In human breast cancer, the study set out to evaluate how tumor, surrounding tissue and draining lymph node repertoires relate to one another and whether T cells may move between these sites. Beyond this particular receptor, the publication reports: The conclusion that tumor T cells originate in lymph nodes was framed as consistent with a hypothesis rather than directly demonstrated. T-cell repertoire diversity in tumors was found to be lower than in lymph nodes but higher than in nontumor tissue, and preferential V and J gene usage was observed. The similarity between tumor and nontumor tissue repertoires was significantly greater in luminal-like breast cancer than in basal-like breast cancer. The data were judged consistent with most tumor T cells deriving from the lymph node and then expanding within tumor tissue.

This clonotype has ten or more counts. The antigen it binds to is not known. The sample holds no much larger clone one base away, and base qualities are not on file. The reads were generated on an Illumina HiSeq 2000. TCR beta chain libraries were generated through multiplex PCR amplification. High-throughput sequencing was used to analyze the amplified TCR beta chain products. TCRdb reworked the public reads: Q25 trimming with fastp, MiXCR clone assembly, productive beta chains retained. Rows are unified per CDR3 protein, each entry keeping the most common DNA and genes. The sample records about 180,000 distinct CDR3 sequences, roughly a third of which are singletons. The ten largest clones take up about 4.5% of the sample. Lymph node samples were obtained from the axillary draining lymph nodes of breast cancer patients. CDR1 and CDR2 are read off the germline V gene as SGHAT and FQNNGV. Trimming at the junction amounts to 1 base on V and 6 bases on J, and the germline ends lie 7 bases apart. The CDR3 numbers 13 residues from cysteine through phenylalanine. Only the CDR3 region is kept as DNA, spanning 39 bases read in frame from base 1.

This receptor chain uses TRBV11-2 and TRBJ1-5; no D gene can be assigned with confidence. The source of this sequence is a female donor with breast cancer. Some clones in this sample may be carry-over from other donors' samples. Sequencing was carried out using axillary lymph node tissue. The DNA sequence is TGTGCCAGCAGCTTAGCGGAGCGTCAGCCCCAGCATTTT. This is translated as CASSLAERQPQHF.